Shown below are 32 T cell receptor beta chains from a single sample sequenced in a study of shared clonotypes between healthy human individuals. Using immunoSEQ multiplex PCR, the repertoire was profiled, and TCRdb retains in-frame clones only, with some absent. The data show about 380,000 clones, around 96% seen once. Sequencing input: memory CD8+ T cells sorted from blood. Regarding subset: CD45RO+ cells pooled with CCR7-negative TemRA cells. The receptors were gathered from a man younger than 45 in good health.

This chain uses TRBV5-1 with TRBJ1-2; 7 bases match TRBD1. CDR1 and CDR2 (germline): SGHRS, YFSETQ. This CDR3 has 15 amino acids. V shed 4 bases and J 4 bases; nucleotides not matched to a gene: 10. The CDR3 loop reads CASSRPTGDRYGYTF. The CDR3 nucleotides read TGCGCCAGCAGCCGCCCCACAGGGGACCGCTATGGCTACACCTTC.

The chain combines TRBV20-1 with TRBJ2-2; a weak D match, TRBD1 (6 bases). CDR3 size: 11 residues. V was clipped by 6 bases and J by 9 bases, with 11 bases between them. Germline V CDR1 and CDR2: DFQATT, SNEGSKA (reference sequence). CDR3 in DNA: TGCAGTGCCCAACAGGGCCGGGAGCTGTTTTTT. The encoded protein is CSAQQGRELFF.

About this clone itself: Because the CDR3's place on the DNA is in doubt, the DNA is left out and the CDR3 is given as listed by TCRdb. This chain uses TRBV21-1 with TRBJ2-7; whether TRBD1, the table's D call, matches the DNA was not checked. TRBV21-1 is a pseudogene segment. Ends included, the CDR3 has 15 residues. The CDR3: CASSKVGQGSYEQYF.

J is TRBJ2-7 and V is TRBV5-1; TRBD2 agrees at 7 bases. Germline loops: CDR1 SGHRS, CDR2 YFSETQ. Trimming took 5 bases from V and 0 from J; bases not matched to a gene: 5. This CDR3 spans 14 amino acids. The CDR3 protein is CASSGGGSSYEQYF. In DNA form, the CDR3 reads TGCGCCAGCAGTGGCGGGGGTAGCTCCTACGAGCAGTACTTC.

This chain connects TRBV4-2 to TRBJ2-5; possibly TRBD1 for D (5 bases). CDR3 length equals 14 residues. V shed 3 bases and J shed 3 bases, with 11 bases lying between them. Looked up from germline, CDR1 is LGHNA and CDR2 is YNFKEQ. The CDR3 DNA reads as TGTGCCAGCAGCCACCGAACAGGAGAAGAGACCCAGTACTTC. Protein: CASSHRTGEETQYF.

V usage is TRBV27 and J usage is TRBJ1-4; D is uncertain. The germline gives CDR1 MNHEY, CDR2 SMNVEV (reference sequence). The CDR3 loop spans 17 amino acids. V was clipped by 6 bases and J by 0 bases, with 17 bases between them. The CDR3 DNA follows: TGTGCCAGCAGCTTAGGCCCCTTCAGGACAACTAATGAAAAACTGTTTTTT. Translating gives CASSLGPFRTTNEKLFF.

This chain connects TRBV29-1 to TRBJ2-1; 9 nucleotides agree with TRBD2. The germline gives CDR1 SQVTM, CDR2 ANQGSEA. J was trimmed by 3 bases and V by 4 bases; bases with no gene match: 4. The CDR3 contains 14 residues. The CDR3 reads CSVGSGRGYNEQFF. CDR3 coding DNA: TGCAGCGTTGGTAGCGGGAGAGGCTACAATGAGCAGTTCTTC.

V usage is TRBV15 and J usage is TRBJ1-2; no clear D gene. Germline V gene data show CDR1 as LNHNV and CDR2 as YYDKDF (reference sequence). The V end lost 0 bases, the J end lost 4 bases, and 6 bases lay between the germline ends. The CDR3 runs 13 residues. CDR3 loop: CATSRDTVYGYTF. The CDR3 DNA is TGTGCCACCAGCAGAGATACCGTCTATGGCTACACCTTC.

This chain uses TRBV5-1 with TRBJ2-3; unclear D gene. V was shortened by 4 bases and J by 6 bases, with 9 bases between the two germline ends. The CDR3 runs to 12 residues. Germline assignment: CDR1 SGHRS and CDR2 YFSETQ. Here the CDR3 reads CASSPDPDTQYF. The CDR3 bases are TGCGCCAGCAGCCCGGACCCCGATACGCAGTATTTT.

V and J are TRBV7-2 and TRBJ2-2; D is possibly TRBD2 (6 bases). The germline V gene has CDR1 SGHTA and CDR2 FQGNSA. V lost 5 bases and J lost 2, with 21 bases in between. CDR3 length equals 18 residues. CDR3 loop: CASSQSGTEGFNTGELFF. CDR3 nucleotide sequence: TGTGCCAGCAGCCAATCCGGGACGGAGGGATTCAACACCGGGGAGCTGTTTTTT.

Concerning this clone itself: The sample holds other DNA sequences that translate to the same CDR3. The gene calls are TRBV30 and TRBJ2-7; D uncertain. The CDR3 covers 11 residues. V gave up 2 bases and J gave up 3 bases, with 5 bases separating them. CDR1 and CDR2 (germline): GTSNPN, SVGIG (reference sequence). As DNA, the CDR3 is TGTGCCTGGAGTTCATACTACGAGCAGTACTTC. This translates into CAWSSYYEQYF.

This chain uses TRBV11-2 with TRBJ2-5; no definite D call. V gave up 3 bases and J gave up 1 base, with 9 bases separating them. Germline V gives CDR1 SGHAT, CDR2 FQNNGV. This CDR3 is built from 14 residues. The CDR3 coding sequence is TGTGCCAGCAGCTTGAAGGTGGGCCAAGAGACCCAGTACTTC. It encodes CASSLKVGQETQYF.

For the CDR3, the DNA is TGTGCCAGTAGTGGGAGACTCTCTGGGGCCAACGTCCTGACTTTC. Amino acids: CASSGRLSGANVLTF. The chain employs TRBV19 and TRBJ2-6; a possible D gene is TRBD2 (5 bases). Germline CDR1 and CDR2: LNHDA and SQIVND (reference sequence). This CDR3 is 15 amino acids long. Trimming removed 5 bases at V and 0 bases at J, with 8 bases between. Variable domain in full (rest from reference TRBV19 and TRBJ2-6): DGGITQSPKYLFRKEGQNVTLSCEQNLNHDAMYWYRQDPGQGLRLIYYSQIVNDFQKGDIAEGYSVSREKKESFPLTVTSAQKNPTAFYLCASSGRLSGANVLTFGAGSRLTVL.

The rearrangement links TRBV2 to TRBJ2-2, with D perhaps matching TRBD1 or TRBD2 (5 bases each). Germline values: CDR1 SNHLY, CDR2 FYNNEI. The V and J ends lost 8 bases and 0 bases respectively, with 13 bases between them. This CDR3 spans 15 amino acids. The CDR3 DNA is TGTGCCAGCTTAACGGGACGCGCGAACACCGGGGAGCTGTTTTTT. Amino acids: CASLTGRANTGELFF.

The genes are TRBV9 and TRBJ2-3; 8 bases are shared with TRBD1. The CDR3 is made up of 17 amino acids. Germline values: CDR1 SGDLS, CDR2 YYNGEE. V shed 3 bases, J shed 1 base, and the junction held 10 bases outside the gene matches. The chain's CDR3 is CASSEWETTGGTDTQYF. The DNA for the CDR3 is TGTGCCAGCAGCGAGTGGGAAACGACAGGGGGCACAGATACGCAGTATTTT. The entire variable domain, with the rest obtained from reference TRBV9 and TRBJ2-3, is as follows: DSGVTQTPKHLITATGQRVTLRCSPRSGDLSVYWYQQSLDQGLQFLIQYYNGEERAKGNILERFSAQQFPDLHSELNLSSLELGDSALYFCASSEWETTGGTDTQYFGPGTRLTVL.

The chain links TRBV5-1 to TRBJ2-3, with TRBD2 as a possible D gene (5 bases). V lost 0 bases, J lost 8 bases, and 13 bases lay in between. The CDR3 spans 14 residues. Germline values: CDR1 SGHRS, CDR2 YFSETQ. Here the CDR3 DNA reads TGCGCCAGCAGCTTGGATGGCGGGTTTGGTACGCAGTATTTT. Translation: CASSLDGGFGTQYF. The entire variable domain, with the rest obtained from reference TRBV5-1 and TRBJ2-3, is as follows: KAGVTQTPRYLIKTRGQQVTLSCSPISGHRSVSWYQQTPGQGLQFLFEYFSETQRNKGNFPGRFSGRQFSNSRSEMNVSTLELGDSALYLCASSLDGGFGTQYFGPGTRLTVL.

This sequence joins TRBV28 and TRBJ2-7; no clear D gene. V lost 3 bases and J 9 bases, leaving 9 bases between the germline ends. This CDR3 has 11 residues. Germline lookup yields CDR1 MDHEN and CDR2 SYDVKM. The CDR3 region has the DNA TGTGCCAGCAGTTTCCGGACGGGGCAGTACTTC. It specifies CASSFRTGQYF.

This chain uses TRBV7-9 with TRBJ1-2; TRBD1 is a possible D gene (6 bases). V was pared by 5 bases and J by 1 base, with 17 bases between. From germline, CDR1 is SEHNR and CDR2 FQNEAQ (reference sequence). The CDR3 has 16 residues. The CDR3 coding sequence is TGTGCCAGCAGCCTACCGAGGGGGTTTCTTAACTATGGCTACACCTTC. Residues: CASSLPRGFLNYGYTF.

The V and J genes are TRBV9 and TRBJ2-7; D gene unclear. CDR1 SGDLS and CDR2 YYNGEE come from the germline V gene. The germline V and J ends were trimmed by 0 bases and 2 bases, with 15 bases remaining between them. The CDR3 has 16 amino acids. The chain's CDR3 is CASSVGLSVPAYEQYF. CDR3 DNA: TGTGCCAGCAGCGTAGGACTCAGCGTTCCAGCCTACGAGCAGTACTTC.

The V and J genes are TRBV6-5 and TRBJ1-1; a possible D gene is TRBD1 (5 bases). Germline V gene lookup returns CDR1 MNHEY and CDR2 SVGAGI. V lost 0 bases and J 1 base, leaving 9 bases between the germline ends. The CDR3 sequence is 15 residues long. In nucleotides, the CDR3 is TGTGCCAGCAGTTACTCAGGGCAGGGGAACACTGAAGCTTTCTTT. Its translation: CASSYSGQGNTEAFF.

The CDR3 is CASSQLGDPSYEQYF. As DNA, the CDR3 is TGCGCCAGCAGTCAATTGGGGGACCCCTCCTACGAGCAGTACTTC. The chain is built from TRBV23-1 and TRBJ2-7; the D gene could be TRBD1 or TRBD2 (5 bases each). TRBV23-1 is an open reading frame whose function is uncertain. CDR3 size: 15 residues. V lost 1 base and J lost 0, with 10 bases in between.

The rearrangement uses TRBV5-8 and TRBJ2-1; 9 positions match TRBD2. The length of the CDR3 is 17 residues. The germline gives CDR1 SGHTS, CDR2 YDEGEE. Germline trimming cut 0 bases from V and 2 bases from J; bases unmatched to any gene: 6. The CDR3 sequence is CASSLAWGLAPYNEQFF. In DNA form, the CDR3 reads TGTGCCAGCAGCTTGGCCTGGGGACTAGCACCCTACAATGAGCAGTTCTTC.

This clone was seen a single time. The CDR3 loop is CASTQMTGTDGYTF. The CDR3 DNA reads as TGTGCCAGCACCCAAATGACCGGGACCGATGGCTACACCTTC. The V and J genes are TRBV2 and TRBJ1-2; D may be TRBD1 (5 bases). Germline loops: CDR1 SNHLY, CDR2 FYNNEI. The ends were cut back, 7 bases at V and 6 bases at J, with 18 bases in the middle. This CDR3 has 14 amino acids.

The table lists this clone with a count of one. The chain employs TRBV11-2 and TRBJ2-3; tentatively, D is TRBD2 (6 bases). CDR3 length: 15 amino acids. In germline, CDR1 is SGHAT, CDR2 FQNNGV. Between the trimmed V and J ends, which lost 4 bases and 6 bases, there was a span of 17 bases. In nucleotides, the CDR3 is TGTGCCAGCAGCTCTACTGGGGGGATTTCGGATACGCAGTATTTT. Translated, it gives CASSSTGGISDTQYF.

The rearrangement links TRBV5-4 to TRBJ1-6; D gene ambiguous. V was trimmed by 0 bases and J by 6 bases, leaving 4 bases between them. The length of the CDR3 is 13 residues. Germline V gene lookup returns CDR1 SGHNT and CDR2 YYREEE (reference sequence). The CDR3 loop reads CASSLDSNSPLHF. CDR3 sequence (DNA): TGTGCCAGCAGCTTGGATAGTAATTCACCCCTCCACTTT.

This rearrangement joins TRBV7-2 to TRBJ2-1; the match to TRBD2 covers 13 bases. V lost 5 bases and J lost 8; bases outside the gene matches: 3. This CDR3 region has 14 residues. The germline V gene has CDR1 SGHTA and CDR2 FQGNSA. DNA for the CDR3: TGTGCCAGCAGCCGGACTAGCGGGAGCTATGAGCAGTTCTTC. It translates to CASSRTSGSYEQFF.

CDR3 sequence reads: CASSLQLWGAITDTQYF. CDR3 coding DNA: TGTGCCAGCAGCTTACAGCTTTGGGGGGCTATCACAGATACGCAGTATTTT. The rearrangement joins TRBV11-2 to TRBJ2-3, with D tentatively TRBD1 or TRBD2 (6 bases each). Germline V gene data show CDR1 as SGHAT and CDR2 as FQNNGV. This CDR3 has 17 amino acids. V shed 2 bases and J shed 2 bases, with 17 bases lying between them.

V and J are TRBV18 and TRBJ2-2, with D tentatively TRBD1 (6 bases). The CDR3 is made up of 16 amino acids. V lost 0 bases and J lost 0, with 8 bases in between. Per germline, CDR1 KGHSH and CDR2 LQKENI. The DNA for the CDR3 is TGTGCCAGCTCACCACCACGACAGGCGAACACCGGGGAGCTGTTTTTT. It encodes CASSPPRQANTGELFF.

The V call is TRBV7-9, the J call TRBJ2-1; possibly TRBD1 for D (6 bases). From germline, CDR1 is SEHNR and CDR2 FQNEAQ (reference sequence). V was clipped by 8 bases and J by 0 bases, with 14 bases between them. This CDR3 contains 15 residues. The CDR3 region has the DNA TGTGCCAGCTCGACAGGTGAAAGCTCCTACAATGAGCAGTTCTTC. Translated, it gives CASSTGESSYNEQFF.

The rearrangement uses TRBV7-2 and TRBJ2-1, with TRBD2 identical over 9 bases. This CDR3 has 15 amino acids. V lost 4 bases, J lost 7 bases, and 8 bases stayed unmatched. The germline gives CDR1 SGHTA, CDR2 FQGNSA. The CDR3 loop is CASSYSGRSRNEQFF. The CDR3 region has the DNA TGTGCCAGCAGCTACAGCGGGAGGAGTAGGAATGAGCAGTTCTTC.

The CDR3: CASSVTSTQETQYF. For the CDR3, the DNA is TGCGCCAGCAGCGTGACTAGCACCCAAGAGACCCAGTACTTC. The chain carries TRBV5-1 and TRBJ2-5; 7 positions match TRBD2. Losses at the gene ends were 4 bases for V and 1 base for J; bases not matched to a gene: 4. This CDR3 comprises 14 residues. CDR1 and CDR2 from the germline V gene are SGHRS and YFSETQ. The full variable domain, its missing parts supplied by reference TRBV5-1 and TRBJ2-5, is KAGVTQTPRYLIKTRGQQVTLSCSPISGHRSVSWYQQTPGQGLQFLFEYFSETQRNKGNFPGRFSGRQFSNSRSEMNVSTLELGDSALYLCASSVTSTQETQYFGPGTRLLVL.

V usage is TRBV15 and J usage is TRBJ2-1, with 15 bases that match TRBD2. The V segment lost 9 bases and the J segment 9 bases; nucleotides outside the gene matches: 15. The CDR3 has 17 residues. Looked up from germline, CDR1 is LNHNV and CDR2 is YYDKDF (reference sequence). The CDR3 here is CATRKGLAGGPWGEQFF. CDR3 coding DNA: TGTGCCACTAGAAAGGGACTAGCGGGAGGCCCATGGGGTGAGCAGTTCTTC.